The 3 T cell receptor beta chains below all came from one sample that was sequenced in a study of OX40 agonist ivuxolimab in advanced cancers. Using immunoSEQ multiplex PCR, the repertoire was profiled, and TCRdb retains in-frame clones only, with some absent. The data hold 75,000 to 80,000 clones, with approximately 84% observed a single time. The sample here was CD4+ or CD8+ T cells sorted from blood, taken in a trial of the OX40 agonist ivuxolimab. All receptors derive from an adult with an advanced solid tumor such as melanoma, head and neck, liver or kidney cancer.

The rearrangement joins TRBV7-9 to TRBJ1-1; the D is unclear. The CDR3 is 13 amino acids. The V end lost 5 bases, the J end lost 0 bases, and 7 bases lay between the germline ends. In germline, CDR1 is SEHNR, CDR2 FQNEAQ (reference sequence). The CDR3 is CASSPEVNTEAFF. DNA for the CDR3: TGTGCCAGCAGCCCAGAGGTGAACACTGAAGCTTTCTTT.

V is TRBV6-4 and J is TRBJ2-3; 10 nucleotides match TRBD2. With 4 bases clipped from V and 4 bases from J, the junction kept 2 bases outside the gene matches. Germline CDR1 reads MRHNA; CDR2 reads SNTAGT. CDR3 length: 14 residues. This CDR3 is CASSALAGADTQYF. Here the CDR3 DNA reads TGTGCCAGCAGTGCGCTAGCGGGAGCAGATACGCAGTATTTT.

This sequence joins TRBV18 and TRBJ1-5; perhaps TRBD1 as D (5 bases). V was clipped by 4 bases and J by 3 bases, with 7 bases between them. Germline assignment: CDR1 KGHSH and CDR2 LQKENI. This CDR3 comprises 13 residues. This chain's CDR3 is CASSRDLNQPQHF. The CDR3 nucleotides are TGTGCCAGCTCACGGGACCTCAATCAGCCCCAGCATTTT.